This record covers a single T cell receptor (beta chain). Original processing notes: Amplification of reference gene primers was used by the study to estimate nucleated cell counts. Produced via immunoSEQ multiplex PCR; TCRdb's table is partial and in-frame only. V, J and clone size reflect that table, while D and trimming were determined from the DNA. In the table there are about 220,000 clones, about 88% of which are singletons. This sample was taken from a study of blood T cell repertoires in COVID-19. Overall study: Acute-phase and convalescent COVID-19 samples originated in the United States, Italy and Spain. Sources were T cells, B-cell-depleted T cells, or PBMCs; the material itself was cDNA or gDNA.

Germline CDR1 SQVTM, CDR2 ANQGSEA. Trimming took off 3 bases at V and 0 bases at J, with 5 bases between the two ends. This CDR3 is 12 amino acids long. This sequence was found in a man aged 40-55 years with acute or convalescent COVID-19. V is TRBV29-1 and J is TRBJ1-2, with unresolved D. The sequencing input was peripheral blood. CDR3 DNA: TGCAGCGTTGAGGCTGCTAACTATGGCTACACCTTC. Translation gives CSVEAANYGYTF.